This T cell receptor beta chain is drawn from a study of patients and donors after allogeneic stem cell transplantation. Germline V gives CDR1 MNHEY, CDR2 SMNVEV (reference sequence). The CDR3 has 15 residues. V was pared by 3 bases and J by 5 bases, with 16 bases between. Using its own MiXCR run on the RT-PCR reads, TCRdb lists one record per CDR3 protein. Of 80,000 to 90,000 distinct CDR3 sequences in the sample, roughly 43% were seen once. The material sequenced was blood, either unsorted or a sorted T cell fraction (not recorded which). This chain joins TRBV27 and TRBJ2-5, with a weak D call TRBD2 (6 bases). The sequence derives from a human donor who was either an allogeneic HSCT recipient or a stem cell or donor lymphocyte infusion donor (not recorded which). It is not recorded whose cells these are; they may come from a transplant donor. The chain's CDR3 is CASSFFSGRGETQYF. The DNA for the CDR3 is TGTGCCAGCAGTTTTTTCTCCGGGAGAGGGGAGACCCAGTACTTC.